Listed here are 14 T cell receptor beta chains from one sample, sequenced in a study of early T cells in non-severe SARS-CoV-2 infection. In TCRdb, the 5' RACE reads were re-called with MiXCR into one record per CDR3 protein. Of some 77,000 distinct CDR3 sequences listed, approximately 5% are singletons. Source: whole blood, taken at baseline. The receptors shown here come from an adult who was a healthcare worker with PCR-confirmed SARS-CoV-2 infection or an uninfected control (not recorded which).

This clonotype was observed many times. V and J are TRBV7-9 and TRBJ1-2, with D possibly TRBD1 on 6 matching bases. Between the trimmed V and J ends, which lost 9 bases and 11 bases, there was a span of 31 bases. The CDR3 covers 16 residues. From germline, CDR1 is SEHNR and CDR2 FQNEAQ (reference sequence). The CDR3 sequence is CARPSPPPRQGRGYTF. CDR3 nucleotide sequence: TGTGCCAGGCCCAGCCCCCCTCCCCGGCAGGGGCGAGGGTACACCTTC.

This clonotype came up many times. The chain couples TRBV18 to TRBJ2-5; TRBD1 matches at 7 bases. This CDR3 comprises 16 residues. Germline V gene lookup returns CDR1 KGHSH and CDR2 LQKENI. The V and J ends lost 1 base and 4 bases, in that order; junction bases with no gene match: 9. CDR3: CASSPRVGGSGETQYF. The CDR3 bases are TGTGCCAGCTCACCACGTGTAGGGGGCTCCGGAGAGACCCAGTACTTC.

This chain links TRBV7-6 with TRBJ2-6, with TRBD2 as a possible D gene (6 bases). Germline loops: CDR1 SGHVS, CDR2 FNYEAQ. This CDR3 is built from 16 residues. The V and J ends lost 4 bases and 0 bases respectively, with 10 bases between them. The CDR3 loop reads CASSSTSPSGANVLTF. For the CDR3, the DNA is TGTGCCAGCAGCTCCACTAGCCCCTCTGGGGCCAACGTCCTGACTTTC.

This clonotype was counted many times. The chain recombines TRBV18 with TRBJ2-1; 7 bases fit TRBD2. Germline V gene data show CDR1 as KGHSH and CDR2 as LQKENI. J was trimmed by 8 bases and V by 5 bases; bases with no gene match: 9. The CDR3 sequence is 14 residues long. The CDR3 DNA reads TGTGCCAGCTCAGCTACGCGGGGGAAGGATGAGCAGTTCTTC. Translating gives CASSATRGKDEQFF. Full variable domain (missing parts from reference TRBV18 and TRBJ2-1): NAGVMQNPRHLVRRRGQEARLRCSPMKGHSHVYWYRQLPEEGLKFMVYLQKENIIDESGMPKERFSAEFPKEGPSILRIQQVVRGDSAAYFCASSATRGKDEQFFGPGTRLTVL.

The rearrangement joins TRBV4-2 to TRBJ1-4, with D unresolved. Germline V gives CDR1 LGHNA, CDR2 YNFKEQ. The CDR3 has 15 residues. Deletions cut 0 bases from V and 8 bases from J, with 13 bases between. The CDR3 sequence: CASSQEGRGWEKLFF. The CDR3, as DNA: TGTGCCAGCAGCCAAGAAGGGCGGGGATGGGAAAAACTGTTTTTT.

This clonotype has a count of ten or more. The chain links TRBV28 to TRBJ1-5; D is unresolved. The CDR3 spans 16 residues. V was cut by 3 bases and J by 6 bases, with 18 bases left in between. Per the germline V gene, CDR1 is MDHEN and CDR2 is SYDVKM. CDR3 protein: CASSFGSRGGIQPQHF. DNA of the CDR3: TGTGCCAGCAGTTTCGGGAGTCGGGGAGGCATTCAGCCCCAGCATTTT. Full variable domain (missing parts from reference TRBV28 and TRBJ1-5): DVKVTQSSRYLVKRTGEKVFLECVQDMDHENMFWYRQDPGLGLRLIYFSYDVKMKEKGDIPEGYSVSREKKERFSLILESASTNQTSMYLCASSFGSRGGIQPQHFGDGTRLSIL.

This clonotype was found many times. The rearrangement joins TRBV27 to TRBJ1-2; D perhaps matches TRBD1 (5 bases). Germline loops: CDR1 MNHEY, CDR2 SMNVEV (reference sequence). The CDR3 contains 14 residues. With 5 bases removed from V and 8 bases from J, the gap between germline ends came to 18 bases. The CDR3 is CASSGGDLVSGYTF. Here the CDR3 DNA reads TGTGCCAGCAGTGGGGGTGACCTGGTGAGCGGCTACACCTTC.

By frequency in the sample, this clonotype is large (0.1 to 1%). The gene calls are TRBV7-2 and TRBJ2-7; D call uncertain. Between the trimmed V and J ends, which lost 2 bases and 2 bases, there was a span of 10 bases. This CDR3 region has 14 residues. The V gene's germline CDR1 is SGHTA and CDR2 FQGNSA. The CDR3 spells CASSLIAGTYEQYF. CDR3 nucleotides: TGTGCCAGCAGCTTAATCGCAGGCACCTACGAGCAGTACTTC.

This clonotype has more than one count but fewer than ten. This CDR3 reads CASSLPGQGRDTQYF. CDR3 bases: TGTGCCAGCAGTTTACCAGGACAGGGGAGAGATACGCAGTATTTT. This rearrangement joins TRBV12-3 or TRBV12-4 to TRBJ2-3, with 9 nucleotides matching TRBD1. Trimming cost V 2 bases and J 5 bases; bases outside gene matches: 5. The CDR3 totals 15 residues.

There are many counts of this clonotype. The V and J genes are TRBV29-1 and TRBJ2-2; 9 bases align to TRBD2. CDR1 SQVTM and CDR2 ANQGSEA come from the germline V gene. This CDR3 is 15 amino acids long. J was trimmed by 6 bases and V by 6 bases; bases with no gene match: 11. CDR3 region: CSVQKGIAGAGELFF. DNA for the CDR3: TGCAGCGTCCAAAAGGGGATAGCGGGAGCCGGGGAGCTGTTTTTT.

This clonotype showed up many times. A junction end diverges from the germline sequence, so it may reflect a read error. V is TRBV6-5 and J is TRBJ2-1, with D perhaps TRBD2 (6 bases). The CDR3 runs 10 residues. Germline values: CDR1 MNHEY, CDR2 SVGAGI. DNA of the CDR3: TGCGTTAGCGGTTACAATGAGCAGTTCTTC. Its protein product is CVSGYNEQFF.

This clonotype was counted a few times. This chain links TRBV5-1 with TRBJ1-1, with D unresolved. CDR1 SGHRS and CDR2 YFSETQ come from the germline V gene. V was trimmed by 3 bases and J by 4 bases, leaving 10 bases between them. The CDR3 loop spans 13 amino acids. CDR3 in amino acids: CASSSHLGTEAFF. CDR3 nucleotide sequence: TGCGCCAGCAGCTCACATCTGGGCACTGAAGCTTTCTTT.

The J gene is TRBJ1-1, the V gene TRBV7-2; D is unresolved. Trimming stripped 2 bases from V and 0 bases from J, with 4 bases between. Germline V gene data show CDR1 as SGHTA and CDR2 as FQGNSA. The CDR3 loop spans 13 amino acids. This chain's CDR3 is CASSLWVNTEAFF. The DNA for the CDR3 is TGTGCCAGCAGCTTATGGGTGAACACTGAAGCTTTCTTT.

The chain employs TRBV18 and TRBJ1-1, with 10 bases aligning to TRBD1. V lost 4 bases and J lost 2; bases outside the gene matches: 4. Germline V lookup: CDR1 KGHSH, CDR2 LQKENI. There are 15 residues in the CDR3. The CDR3 is CASSHRTGGNTEAFF. Written as DNA, the CDR3 is TGTGCCAGCTCACACAGGACAGGGGGTAACACTGAAGCTTTCTTT.